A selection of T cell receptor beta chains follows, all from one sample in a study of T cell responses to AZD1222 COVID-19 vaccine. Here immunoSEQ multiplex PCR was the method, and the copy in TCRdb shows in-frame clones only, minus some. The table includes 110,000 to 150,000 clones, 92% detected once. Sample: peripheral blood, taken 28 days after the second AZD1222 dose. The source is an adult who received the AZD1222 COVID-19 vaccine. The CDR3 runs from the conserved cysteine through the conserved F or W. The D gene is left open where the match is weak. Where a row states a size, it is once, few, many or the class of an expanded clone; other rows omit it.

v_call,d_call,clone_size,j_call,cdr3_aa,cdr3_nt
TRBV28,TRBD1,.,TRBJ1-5,CASRAPTGGNQPQHF,TGTGCCAGCCGCGCACCGACAGGGGGGAATCAGCCCCAGCATTTT
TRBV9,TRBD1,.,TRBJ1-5,CASSPTGTGNQPQHF,TGTGCCAGCAGCCCGACAGGGACAGGCAATCAGCCCCAGCATTTT
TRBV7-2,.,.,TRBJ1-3,CASSLAAGYSGNTIYF,TGTGCCAGCAGCTTAGCAGCAGGTTACTCTGGAAACACCATATATTTT
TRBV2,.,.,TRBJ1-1,CASSAGTNPEAFF,TGTGCCAGCAGTGCCGGGACGAACCCTGAAGCTTTCTTT
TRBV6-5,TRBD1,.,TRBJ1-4,CASRRKAGGYEKLFF,TGTGCCAGCAGACGAAAGGCAGGGGGCTATGAAAAACTGTTTTTT
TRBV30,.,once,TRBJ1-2,CAWSVRVNYGYTF,TGTGCCTGGAGTGTTCGAGTTAACTATGGCTACACCTTC
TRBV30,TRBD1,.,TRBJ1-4,CAWTRGTAGTNEKLFF,TGTGCCTGGACTCGGGGGACAGCGGGAACTAATGAAAAACTGTTTTTT
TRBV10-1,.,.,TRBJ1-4,CASSDGQANEKLFF,TGCGCCAGCAGTGACGGACAAGCTAATGAAAAACTGTTTTTT
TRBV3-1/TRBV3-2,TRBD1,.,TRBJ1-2,CASSQGQGDYGYTF,TGTGCCAGCAGCCAAGGACAGGGAGACTATGGCTACACCTTC
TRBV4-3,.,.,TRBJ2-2,CASSPQPGTGELFF,TGCGCCAGCAGCCCACAGCCGGGGACCGGGGAGCTGTTTTTT
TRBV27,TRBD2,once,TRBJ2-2,CASSLSGRNTGELFF,TGTGCCAGCAGTCTTAGCGGGAGGAACACCGGGGAGCTGTTTTTT
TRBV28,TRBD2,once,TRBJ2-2,CASSPTSGRASGELFF,TGTGCCAGCAGCCCAACTAGCGGGAGGGCCTCCGGGGAGCTGTTTTTT
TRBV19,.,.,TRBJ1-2,CASTQADYGYTF,TGTGCCAGTACACAGGCAGACTATGGCTACACCTTC
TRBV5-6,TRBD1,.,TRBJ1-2,CASSGDRGVNYGYTF,TGTGCCAGCAGCGGCGACAGGGGTGTGAACTATGGCTACACCTTC
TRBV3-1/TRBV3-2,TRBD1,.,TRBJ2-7,CASSRGQGGSYEQYF,TGTGCCAGCAGCCGAGGACAGGGGGGCTCCTACGAGCAGTACTTC
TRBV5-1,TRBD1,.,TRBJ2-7,CASSLEGQYEQYF,TGCGCCAGCAGCTTGGAGGGACAGTACGAGCAGTACTTC
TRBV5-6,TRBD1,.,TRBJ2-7,CASSLARTGERKQYF,TGTGCCAGCAGCTTGGCCAGGACAGGGGAGCGTAAGCAGTACTTC
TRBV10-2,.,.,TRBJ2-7,CASSAGPRSEQYF,TGCGCCAGCAGTGCCGGGCCTCGGAGTGAGCAGTACTTC
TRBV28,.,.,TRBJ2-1,CACTWTGLRDSHYGEQFF,TGTGCCTGTACCTGGACCGGACTCCGGGACTCCCATTATGGTGAGCAGTTCTTC
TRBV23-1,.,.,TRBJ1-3,CASTRRAGNTIYF,TGCGCCAGCACCCGTAGGGCTGGAAACACCATATATTTT
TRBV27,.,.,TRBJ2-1,CASSSAPWWERYNEQFF,TGTGCCAGCAGCTCAGCCCCTTGGTGGGAGAGATACAATGAGCAGTTCTTC
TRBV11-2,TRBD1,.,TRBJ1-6,CASSSRWDRVNSPLHF,TGTGCCAGCAGCTCCCGCTGGGACAGGGTGAATTCACCCCTCCACTTT
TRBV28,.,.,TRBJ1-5,CASSLEGTNNQPQHF,TGTGCCAGCAGTTTGGAGGGGACGAACAATCAGCCCCAGCATTTT
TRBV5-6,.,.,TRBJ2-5,CASSLLMGMGGETQYF,TGTGCCAGCAGCTTGTTGATGGGAATGGGAGGCGAGACCCAGTACTTC
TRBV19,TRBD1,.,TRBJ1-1,CASSRGQATMNTEAFF,TGTGCCAGTAGTAGGGGACAGGCTACGATGAACACTGAAGCTTTCTTT
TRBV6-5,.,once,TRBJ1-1,CASSYSRQRNTEAFF,TGTGCCAGCAGTTACTCCCGACAGAGGAACACTGAAGCTTTCTTT
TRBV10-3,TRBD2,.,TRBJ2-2,CTIRRLAGGTGELFF,TGTACCATCAGAAGACTAGCGGGCGGGACCGGGGAGCTGTTTTTT
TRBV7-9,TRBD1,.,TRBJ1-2,CASKWTGTTPDGYTF,TGTGCCAGCAAATGGACAGGGACCACTCCCGACGGCTACACCTTC
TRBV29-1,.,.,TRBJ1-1,CSVEVWQTTEAFF,TGCAGCGTTGAAGTTTGGCAGACCACTGAAGCTTTCTTT
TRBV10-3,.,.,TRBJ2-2,CAIKDTGELFF,TGTGCCATCAAGGACACCGGGGAGCTGTTTTTT
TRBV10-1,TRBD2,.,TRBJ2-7,CASSASGSPFSEQYF,TGCGCCAGCAGTGCCAGCGGGAGCCCTTTCTCCGAGCAGTACTTC
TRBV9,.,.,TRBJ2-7,CASSAEGGRGSYEQYF,TGTGCCAGCAGCGCGGAGGGCGGTCGGGGCTCCTACGAGCAGTACTTC
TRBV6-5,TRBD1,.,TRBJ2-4,CASSRDSENIQYF,TGTGCCAGCAGCCGGGACAGCGAAAACATTCAGTACTTC
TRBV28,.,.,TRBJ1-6,CASSPMNSPLHF,TGTGCCAGCAGTCCCATGAATTCACCCCTCCACTTT
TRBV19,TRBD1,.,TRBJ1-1,CAAGGQGARTEAFF,TGTGCTGCAGGGGGGCAGGGGGCGCGAACTGAAGCTTTCTTT
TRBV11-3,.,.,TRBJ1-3,CASSLETGPRADNTIYF,TGTGCCAGCAGCTTAGAGACTGGACCGAGGGCGGATAACACCATATATTTT
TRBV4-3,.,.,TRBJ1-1,CASSYTRGGEAFF,TGCGCCAGCAGCTATACGAGGGGTGGTGAAGCTTTCTTT
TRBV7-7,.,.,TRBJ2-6,CASSLAGANVLTF,TGTGCCAGCAGCTTAGCTGGGGCCAACGTCCTGACTTTC
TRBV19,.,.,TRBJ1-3,CASSSGTGNTIYF,TGTGCCAGTAGTTCAGGGACTGGAAACACCATATATTTT
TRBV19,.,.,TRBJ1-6,CASTETGQNSPLHF,TGTGCCAGTACAGAAACGGGCCAAAATTCACCCCTCCACTTT
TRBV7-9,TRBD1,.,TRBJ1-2,CASSLALDRGSHSDYGYTF,TGTGCCAGCAGCTTAGCGCTTGACAGGGGATCTCATTCGGACTATGGCTACACCTTC
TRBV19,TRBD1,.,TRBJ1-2,CASSMGQVGYTF,TGTGCCAGTAGTATGGGACAGGTTGGCTACACCTTC
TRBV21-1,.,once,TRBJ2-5,CASSKVDNEGSETQYF,TGTGCCAGCAGCAAAGTGGACAACGAGGGGTCGGAGACCCAGTACTTC
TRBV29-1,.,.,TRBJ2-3,CSVPTGSSTDTQYF,TGCAGCGTTCCTACAGGGTCTAGCACAGATACGCAGTATTTT
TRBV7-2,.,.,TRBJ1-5,CASSPTYGYQPQHF,TGTGCCAGCAGCCCTACTTACGGCTATCAGCCCCAGCATTTT
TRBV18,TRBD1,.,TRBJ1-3,CASSPTGTGSGNTIYF,TGTGCCAGCTCACCAACCGGGACAGGGTCTGGAAACACCATATATTTT
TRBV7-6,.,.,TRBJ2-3,CASSFSQDTDTQYF,TGTGCCAGCAGCTTTTCACAGGATACAGATACGCAGTATTTT
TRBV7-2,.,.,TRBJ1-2,CASSSAWGALSGYTF,TGTGCCAGCAGCTCCGCGTGGGGGGCCCTCTCCGGCTACACCTTC
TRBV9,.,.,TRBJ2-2,CASSVAGTNTGELFF,TGTGCCAGCAGCGTAGCAGGGACGAACACCGGGGAGCTGTTTTTT
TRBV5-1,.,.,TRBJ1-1,CASSRGQNPINTEAFF,TGCGCCAGCAGCCGCGGACAGAATCCCATAAACACTGAAGCTTTCTTT
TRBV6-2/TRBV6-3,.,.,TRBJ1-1,CASSYPSWVNTEAFF,TGTGCCAGCAGTTACCCGTCTTGGGTGAACACTGAAGCTTTCTTT
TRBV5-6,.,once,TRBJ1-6,CASSPKTAAVATPLHF,TGTGCCAGCAGTCCTAAGACAGCCGCGGTCGCGACACCCCTCCACTTT
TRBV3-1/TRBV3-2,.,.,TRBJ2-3,CASSQEGARTDTQYF,TGTGCCAGCAGCCAAGAGGGAGCACGCACAGATACGCAGTATTTT
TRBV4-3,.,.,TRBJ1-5,CASSPHFDQPQHF,TGCGCCAGCAGCCCCCATTTCGATCAGCCCCAGCATTTT
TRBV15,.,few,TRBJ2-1,CATSRGSGEQFF,TGTGCCACCAGCAGAGGTAGCGGTGAGCAGTTCTTC
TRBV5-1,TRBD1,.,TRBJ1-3,CASSLGDRGRNSGNTIYF,TGCGCCAGCAGCTTGGGAGACAGGGGGCGAAACTCTGGAAACACCATATATTTT